This T cell receptor (beta chain) was captured by sequencing in a study of cytomegalovirus exposure and HLA in healthy donors. Study results and caveats: Productive status was seen about 87% or about 30% of the time for most TCR beta V segments in an earlier analysis. It was confirmed in vitro that a few of the CMV-associated chains were specific for CMV antigens. Most TCR sequences proved rare, with some public TCRs found in many donors.

PCR primers comprised 60 Vbeta and 13 Jbeta primers. This table comes from immunoSEQ multiplex PCR, and its TCRdb copy is limited to in-frame clones, with some not included. The profile shows 150,000 to 200,000 clones, 68% of them singletons. With respect to this clone: No antigen is known for it.

CDR1 MNHEY and CDR2 SVGAGI come from the germline V gene. V lost 6 bases and J 0 bases, leaving 12 bases between the germline ends. The CDR3 covers 15 residues. The sample was PBMCs. The chain links TRBV6-5 to TRBJ1-3; tentatively, D is TRBD1 (6 bases). The clonotype originates from a man between 45 and 60 years old in good health and CMV-seronegative. Here the CDR3 DNA reads TGTGCCAGCAGACCTAGGGGGAGCTCTGGAAACACCATATATTTT. Its translation is CASRPRGSSGNTIYF.